This passage covers 28 T cell receptor beta chains from one sample sequenced in a study of T cells expressing NK-cell markers. TCRdb reprocessed the 5' RACE reads and stores each CDR3 protein as one record, lacking DNA. The sample's table shows 200,000 to 300,000 distinct CDR3 sequences. The sample consisted of blood T cells: a sorted CD56 or NKG2C T cell subset, CD4+ or CD8+ T cells, or bulk PBMC T cells (not recorded which). All receptors come from a woman between 18 and 70 years old in good health.

The gene calls are TRBV6-5 and TRBJ1-1; TCRdb indicates TRBD1, and absent DNA this call remains unverified. This CDR3 is 17 amino acids long. Germline V gene lookup returns CDR1 MNHEY and CDR2 SVGAGI. CDR3 protein: CASSFWTGGKGLTEAFF.

The rearrangement links TRBV12-3 or TRBV12-4 to TRBJ2-1; TCRdb reports TRBD1, a call that lacks DNA to check it against. The CDR3 contains 12 residues. The CDR3 is CASTRAGNEQFF.

The chain combines TRBV9 with TRBJ2-4; the D gene TCRdb calls, TRBD1, cannot be checked with no DNA. CDR1 SGDLS and CDR2 YYNGEE come from the germline V gene. The CDR3 is made up of 17 amino acids. The CDR3 sequence is CASSGSGGEGPKNIQYF.

This chain joins TRBV2 and TRBJ2-5. Germline V gives CDR1 SNHLY, CDR2 FYNNEI. The CDR3 is made up of 13 amino acids. The CDR3 protein is CASSEALLGSQYF.

The chain recombines TRBV11-2 with TRBJ2-3; the TRBD1 assignment by TCRdb is unverifiable without DNA. CDR1 is SGHAT, CDR2 FQNNGV, per germline. This CDR3 has 19 amino acids. The CDR3 sequence: CASSLVYSGTGGGTDTQYF.

The chain joins TRBV11-2 to TRBJ2-7; lacking DNA, the TRBD2 call made by TCRdb goes unchecked. Germline CDR1 SGHAT, CDR2 FQNNGV. This CDR3 has 17 amino acids. The CDR3 region is CASSLGTSVAEVYEQYF.

V usage is TRBV7-2 and J usage is TRBJ2-1; TCRdb proposes TRBD2, but this gene call is untestable without DNA. Germline V gene lookup returns CDR1 SGHTA and CDR2 FQGNSA. This CDR3 spans 17 amino acids. CDR3 sequence: CASSLGRREGLHNEQFF. The variable domain in full, with the rest retrieved from reference TRBV7-2 and TRBJ2-1, is GAGVSQSPSNKVTEKGKDVELRCDPISGHTALYWYRQSLGQGLEFLIYFQGNSAPDKSGLPSDRFSAERTGGSVSTLTIQRTQQEDSAVYLCASSLGRREGLHNEQFFGPGTRLTVL.

This rearrangement joins TRBV5-4 to TRBJ2-3; TCRdb reports TRBD2, a call that lacks DNA to check it against. The CDR3 covers 14 residues. Per germline, CDR1 SGHNT and CDR2 YYREEE (reference sequence). Here the CDR3 reads CASSFIGGPGTQYF.

This chain joins TRBV6-5 and TRBJ2-7; lacking DNA, the TRBD2 call made by TCRdb goes unchecked. CDR3 length: 17 amino acids. From germline, CDR1 is MNHEY and CDR2 SVGAGI. The CDR3 sequence is CASSYSPGLAGTYEQYF.

The genes are TRBV27 and TRBJ1-5; the TRBD1 assignment by TCRdb is unverifiable without DNA. The CDR3 has 16 amino acids. The germline CDR1 and CDR2 sequences are MNHEY and SMNVEV (reference sequence). The CDR3 loop reads CASRGEGVSSNQPQHF.

The chain carries TRBV7-2 and TRBJ2-3; TCRdb calls TRBD1, which cannot be checked without DNA. The CDR3 extends over 13 amino acids. The germline CDR1 and CDR2 sequences are SGHTA and FQGNSA. CDR3 in amino acids: CASSIGITDTQYF.

The chain couples TRBV5-1 to TRBJ2-7. CDR3 size: 15 residues. The V gene's germline CDR1 is SGHRS and CDR2 YFSETQ. The CDR3 here is CASSLRSAYSYEQYF. Filled out from reference TRBV5-1 and TRBJ2-7, the complete variable domain reads KAGVTQTPRYLIKTRGQQVTLSCSPISGHRSVSWYQQTPGQGLQFLFEYFSETQRNKGNFPGRFSGRQFSNSRSEMNVSTLELGDSALYLCASSLRSAYSYEQYFGPGTRLTVT.

The CDR3 reads CASSLRSDTQYF. The chain is built from TRBV11-2 and TRBJ2-3. The germline V gene encodes CDR1 SGHAT and CDR2 FQNNGV. The CDR3 consists of 12 residues.

This sequence joins TRBV7-2 and TRBJ2-3; the D call from TCRdb, TRBD1, cannot be confirmed without DNA. This CDR3 region has 16 residues. The germline CDR1 and CDR2 sequences are SGHTA and FQGNSA. CDR3 in amino acids: CASSLELAGPWDTQYF.

Here the CDR3 reads CASSLGLGGSLSYNEQFF. This sequence joins TRBV11-1 and TRBJ2-1; TCRdb's D call, TRBD2, is unchecked because there is no DNA. In germline, CDR1 is SGHAT, CDR2 FQDESV (reference sequence). The CDR3 runs to 18 residues.

V and J are TRBV15 and TRBJ2-1. The CDR3 is 12 amino acids. Germline assignment: CDR1 LNHNV and CDR2 YYDKDF (reference sequence). The CDR3 here is CATSRDMSSQFF. Combining the CDR3 with reference TRBV15 and TRBJ2-1 gives the whole variable domain DAMVIQNPRYQVTQFGKPVTLSCSQTLNHNVMYWYQQKSSQAPKLLFHYYDKDFNNEADTPDNFQSRRPNTSFCFLDIRSPGLGDTAMYLCATSRDMSSQFFGPGTRLTVL.

This sequence joins TRBV20-1 and TRBJ1-1; TCRdb's D call of TRBD1 is untestable without DNA. CDR1 and CDR2 (germline): DFQATT, SNEGSKA (reference sequence). This CDR3 is 17 amino acids long. CDR3 sequence: CSARDRDRGTTNTEAFF.

The chain couples TRBV7-2 to TRBJ2-1. The CDR3 loop spans 13 amino acids. Germline-derived CDR1 and CDR2 are SGHTA and FQGNSA. This chain's CDR3 is CASSGSTYNEQFF.

The chain uses TRBV25-1 and TRBJ2-1; TCRdb proposes TRBD2, but this gene call is untestable without DNA. This CDR3 has 15 amino acids. The germline CDR1 and CDR2 sequences are MGHDK and SYGVNS. The CDR3 protein is CASSAPGLADNEQFF.

This sequence joins TRBV11-2 and TRBJ2-3; the D gene TCRdb calls, TRBD2, cannot be checked with no DNA. The CDR3 spans 17 residues. CDR1 SGHAT and CDR2 FQNNGV come from the germline V gene. CDR3 loop: CASSLGAFSGPLRTQYF.

This chain links TRBV18 with TRBJ2-1; absent DNA, TCRdb's TRBD2 call cannot be checked. CDR1 and CDR2 from the germline V gene are KGHSH and LQKENI. The CDR3 length is 18 residues. The CDR3 loop is CASSAASGYAKLYNEQFF.

V gene TRBV2 combines with J gene TRBJ2-5; the D call from TCRdb, TRBD2, cannot be confirmed without DNA. Germline V CDR1 and CDR2: SNHLY, FYNNEI. This CDR3 is 14 amino acids long. This chain's CDR3 is CASSAGTVGVTQYF.

J is TRBJ2-3 and V is TRBV6-5; lacking DNA, the TRBD1 call made by TCRdb goes unchecked. The CDR3 sequence is 18 residues long. Germline loops: CDR1 MNHEY, CDR2 SVGAGI. CDR3 sequence: CASSYSTVQGASTDTQYF.

The J gene is TRBJ2-1, the V gene TRBV7-8; checking the TCRdb D call of TRBD2 is not possible without DNA. Germline assignment: CDR1 SGHVS and CDR2 FQNEAQ. This CDR3 is built from 17 residues. The CDR3 loop is CASSPRTSGGRDNEQFF.

The V call is TRBV6-1, the J call TRBJ2-5; TCRdb calls TRBD2, which cannot be checked without DNA. This CDR3 is 16 amino acids long. From germline, CDR1 is MNHNS and CDR2 SASEGT. This CDR3 reads CASSTRGSGGGETQYF.

The J gene is TRBJ2-4, the V gene TRBV7-3. The CDR3 is made up of 13 amino acids. CDR1 and CDR2 (germline): SGHTA, FQGTGA. The CDR3: CASSLTEANIQYF.

This chain joins TRBV20-1 and TRBJ1-5; TCRdb selects TRBD1, and the lack of DNA leaves this call unchecked. CDR1 and CDR2 (germline): DFQATT, SNEGSKA (reference sequence). This CDR3 is built from 17 residues. The CDR3 sequence is CSAKTGGAGSSNQPQHF.

The chain joins TRBV7-9 to TRBJ2-3; TCRdb selects TRBD1, and the lack of DNA leaves this call unchecked. Germline CDR1 reads SEHNR; CDR2 reads FQNEAQ (reference sequence). The CDR3 contains 16 residues. This CDR3 reads CASRAARGWSTDTQYF.